This TCR beta chain was captured by sequencing in a study of PD-1 blockade in classical Hodgkin lymphoma. Sample time point: cycle 4 day 1 (C4D1), after less than 7 weeks of nivolumab. With no exception, relapse followed autologous stem cell transplantation in all patients, and brentuximab vedotin exposure varied. The patients, who had relapsed/refractory classical Hodgkin lymphoma, achieved best responses of complete response, partial response or progressive disease. Data came from immunoSEQ multiplex PCR; TCRdb stores just in-frame clones and leaves some out. The sample shows under 25,000 clones, over 75% of them seen only once. This CDR3 spans 16 amino acids. V was clipped by 2 bases and J by 0 bases; unmatched bases: 6. CDR1 and CDR2 from the germline V gene are SGHVS and FQNEAQ.

The chain is built from TRBV7-8 and TRBJ1-1; 7 nucleotides match TRBD1. The receptor was derived from a human donor with classical Hodgkin lymphoma. The specimen was peripheral blood mononuclear cells (PBMCs), collected before the fourth cycle of nivolumab. CDR3 in DNA: TGTGCCAGCAGCTTACGGACAGGTCGCCTGAACACTGAAGCTTTCTTT. Amino acids: CASSLRTGRLNTEAFF.